This T cell receptor (beta chain) was sequenced during a study of T cells in Graves' hyperthyroidism and ophthalmopathy. This clonotype was picked up many times. Antigen: not known. Study-wide points: Appearing also in blood were most of the thyroid clonotypes expanded above 0.001.

RNA transcripts were the template for amplifying TCR beta CDR3 regions. The HTBI primer set drove a first-round RT-PCR of the TCR CDR3. MiXCR was run by TCRdb on the multiplex PCR reads, yielding one entry per CDR3 protein. The sample includes under 350,000 distinct CDR3 sequences, roughly 18% of them seen just once. This receptor was taken from a woman between 50 and 59 years old with Graves' hyperthyroidism. Material: blood.

The CDR3 sequence: CASSLAGYTYEQYF. The CDR3 DNA reads as TGTGCCAGCAGTTTGGCAGGCTACACCTACGAGCAGTACTTC. This sequence joins TRBV28 and TRBJ2-7; D is ambiguous. Germline CDR1 is MDHEN and CDR2 is SYDVKM. This CDR3 comprises 14 residues. Between the trimmed V and J ends, which lost 3 bases and 2 bases, there was a span of 11 bases.